This passage covers 11 T cell receptor beta chains from one sample sequenced in a study of blood T cell repertoires in COVID-19. Measured with immunoSEQ multiplex PCR; TCRdb has only the in-frame clones, and not every one. The sample includes 250,000 to 300,000 clones, about 86% seen only once; the top ten take about 2.1%. Material: peripheral blood. Every receptor here comes from a man aged 25-45 years with active or convalescent COVID-19.

This clone showed up just once. Other DNA sequences in this specimen translate into the identical CDR3. V gene TRBV6-4 combines with J gene TRBJ2-3; a weak D match, TRBD2 (6 bases). CDR1 and CDR2 (germline): MRHNA, SNTAGT. The CDR3 is made up of 15 amino acids. Trimming removed 0 bases from V and 2 bases from J, with 9 bases in between. Here the CDR3 reads CASSDSGGATDTQYF. CDR3 DNA sequence: TGTGCCAGCAGTGACTCGGGCGGGGCCACAGATACGCAGTATTTT.

The CDR3 loop reads CASSQGTTDEKLFF. CDR3 bases: TGTGCCAGCAGCCAGGGGACGACTGATGAAAAACTGTTTTTT. The V gene is TRBV13, the J gene TRBJ1-4; possibly TRBD1 for D (6 bases). Looked up from germline, CDR1 is PRHDT and CDR2 is FYEKMQ (reference sequence). V shed 5 bases and J shed 6 bases, with 13 bases lying between them. The CDR3 loop spans 14 amino acids.

This chain links TRBV19 with TRBJ2-1; the D gene is possibly TRBD1 (5 bases). V was shortened by 3 bases and J by 8 bases, with 5 bases between the two germline ends. This CDR3 has 11 residues. Germline values: CDR1 LNHDA, CDR2 SQIVND (reference sequence). CDR3 in DNA: TGTGCCAGTAGTATCAGGGATGAGCAGTTCTTC. Protein sequence: CASSIRDEQFF.

In this sample, this clone turned up once. The chain couples TRBV5-4 to TRBJ2-1; TRBD1 matches at 9 bases. V shed 4 bases and J 2 bases; nucleotides not matched to a gene: 13. Per the germline V gene, CDR1 is SGHNT and CDR2 is YYREEE (reference sequence). The length of the CDR3 is 18 residues. The CDR3 DNA is TGTGCCAGCAGCCGAGCACAGGGGGCAGTTCAAACCTACAATGAGCAGTTCTTC. Translated: CASSRAQGAVQTYNEQFF.

The CDR3 DNA reads as TGTGCCAGCAGTCGGGCGACAGGGACTAGCGGGGGGGGAACCTACGAGCAGTACTTC. This gives the protein CASSRATGTSGGGTYEQYF. This sequence joins TRBV27 and TRBJ2-7; 16 bases fit TRBD2. Germline V gene sequence: CDR1 MNHEY, CDR2 SMNVEV (reference sequence). The CDR3 runs 19 residues. With 5 bases clipped from V and 2 bases from J, the junction kept 12 bases outside the gene matches.

This clone appeared once. V usage is TRBV7-9 and J usage is TRBJ1-1; TRBD1 matches 8 bases. The germline V gene has CDR1 SEHNR and CDR2 FQNEAQ (reference sequence). The CDR3 sequence is 16 residues long. Trimming cost V 6 bases and J 0 bases; bases outside gene matches: 9. CDR3 residues: CASRQRDRMVNTEAFF. CDR3 nucleotide sequence: TGTGCCAGCAGACAGAGGGACAGGATGGTGAACACTGAAGCTTTCTTT. Full variable domain (missing parts from reference TRBV7-9 and TRBJ1-1): DTGVSQNPRHKITKRGQNVTFRCDPISEHNRLYWYRQTLGQGPEFLTYFQNEAQLEKSRLLSDRFSAERPKGSFSTLEIQRTEQGDSAMYLCASRQRDRMVNTEAFFGQGTRLTVV.

This clone was found a few times. CDR3 residues: CASNPSRDRAVGYTF. CDR3 nucleotide sequence: TGCGCCAGCAACCCAAGTCGGGACAGGGCGGTTGGCTACACCTTC. The rearrangement links TRBV10-2 to TRBJ1-2; TRBD1 matches at 9 bases. The J segment lost 7 bases and the V segment lost 7 bases, leaving 13 bases of the junction unmatched. Germline assignment: CDR1 WSHSY and CDR2 SAAADI. This CDR3 spans 15 amino acids.

This chain uses TRBV7-2 with TRBJ2-2; D may be TRBD2 (6 bases). Trimming pared 4 bases from V and 0 bases from J, leaving 15 bases between. CDR1 is SGHTA, CDR2 FQGNSA, per germline. The CDR3 extends over 17 amino acids. The CDR3 nucleotides are TGTGCCAGCAGCTCGGGGAGGCTGGGCGCGAACACCGGGGAGCTGTTTTTT. Translating gives CASSSGRLGANTGELFF.

The chain uses TRBV7-3 and TRBJ1-1; TRBD1 might be the D (6 bases). V lost 1 base and J 1 base, leaving 13 bases between the germline ends. Germline loops: CDR1 SGHTA, CDR2 FQGTGA. The CDR3 totals 16 residues. CDR3 sequence: CASSLMGAVANTEAFF. CDR3 DNA sequence: TGTGCCAGCAGCTTAATGGGGGCCGTGGCGAACACTGAAGCTTTCTTT.

The chain joins TRBV3-1 (or the pseudogene TRBV3-2) to TRBJ1-1; 8 positions agree with TRBD1. This CDR3 has 16 residues. Trimming took 4 bases from V and 2 from J; bases not matched to a gene: 9. Germline V gene sequence: CDR1 LGHDT, CDR2 YNNKEL (reference sequence). This CDR3 reads CASSPYRTGTNTEAFF. CDR3 nucleotides: TGTGCCAGCAGCCCTTATCGGACAGGGACCAACACTGAAGCTTTCTTT.

V usage is TRBV3-1 (or the pseudogene TRBV3-2) and J usage is TRBJ1-4; 7 nucleotides agree with TRBD1. CDR3 length equals 16 residues. The V segment lost 3 bases and the J segment 0 bases; nucleotides outside the gene matches: 4. Germline V gene data show CDR1 as LGHDT and CDR2 as YNNKEL (reference sequence). The CDR3 DNA is TGTGCCAGCAGCCACGACAGGGTGGCAACTAATGAAAAACTGTTTTTT. It specifies CASSHDRVATNEKLFF.